The clone carrying this T cell receptor (beta chain) has at least ten counts. The data were taken from a study of T cells in Graves' hyperthyroidism and ophthalmopathy. RNA transcripts yielded amplified TCR beta CDR3 regions. First-round RT-PCR of the TCR CDR3 relied on the HTBI primer set. MiXCR, run by TCRdb on the multiplex PCR reads, gives a single entry per CDR3 protein. This table holds more than 500,000 distinct CDR3 sequences, about 45% found once. The origin of this receptor is an adult woman with Graves' disease, either hyperthyroidism or ophthalmopathy (not recorded which). The sequenced sample consisted of peripheral blood or thyroid tissue (not recorded which).

CDR3 protein: CSAGEGSYSNQPQHF. The CDR3 DNA sequence: TGCAGTGCCGGAGAGGGGAGCTATAGCAATCAGCCCCAGCATTTT. V is TRBV20-1 and J is TRBJ1-5, with a weak D call TRBD1 (5 bases). V was shortened by 6 bases and J by 0 bases, with 15 bases between the two germline ends. Germline loops: CDR1 DFQATT, CDR2 SNEGSKA (reference sequence). This CDR3 contains 15 residues.